This T cell receptor (beta chain) appears in the sequencing data of a study of blood T cells in healthy people across ages (dated by TCRdb to the mid-2010s). For the study in its entirety: In model experiments, template switching captured about one uniquely barcoded TCR beta cDNA molecule for every two T cells. Age-related changes in TCR beta repertoire diversity were measured in the study by deep sequencing normalized with unique cDNA molecular identifiers. Four age groups were formed from the donors: young (average about 16 years), middle-aged (just under 40), aged (approximately 60) and long-lived (less than 85). To avoid experimental bias, donors of different ages were randomly spread across the sequencing lanes. Using the same blood draw, the study looked at two additional independent replicas of 1 million unique cDNA reads for two donors, one aged 18 to 29 and the other aged 80 or older.

V lost 3 bases and J lost 0 bases; the stretch between them is 12 bases long. The CDR3 runs 15 amino acids, cysteine and phenylalanine included. Kept here is only the CDR3 DNA, which spans 45 bases and is read in frame from base 1. The CDR1 and CDR2 encoded by the germline V gene (reference sequence) are SEHNR and FQNEAQ. General findings and caveats noted by the study authors: Donor CMV infection status was unknown, potentially confounding age-related changes in expanded clonotypes. Bulk unsorted PBMC profiling prevented conclusive comparison of naive and antigen-experienced compartments. As age increased, observed TCR beta diversity per million T cells dropped in a roughly linear way, and a significant reduction was already evident by age 40. Estimates of total diversity based on one million sequenced T cells were regarded as lower bounds and as underestimates. A strong correlation was found between observed TCR beta diversity and the percentage of naive T cells measured by flow cytometry. The long-lived group showed more naive CD4+ T cells, fewer expanded clones and increased TCR diversity than the aged group, suggesting age selection.

Systemically healthy Caucasian individuals from Russia, some 40 in total and aged about 6 to 95 years, were included as donors. Ten milliliters of peripheral blood were drawn from each donor into EDTA-treated Vacutainer tubes. PBMCs were isolated by Ficoll-Paque density-gradient centrifugation, with at least 6 million obtained per sample. Trizol reagent was used to extract total RNA from the PBMCs, yielding at least 6 micrograms per sample. For every donor, an aliquot of PBMCs went through flow cytometry to measure the percentages of naive CD45RAhigh/CD27high T cells. With respect to this clonotype: Its binding antigen is unknown. Base qualities are not recorded, but no much larger clone differs from it by a single base.

The library relied on 5' RACE. Sequencing was carried out with an Illumina HiSeq 2500. A second PCR of about 7 to 12 cycles was run with a J-beta primer mix and a sample-barcoded 5' primer. A template-switch 5' adaptor carrying 12 random nucleotides introduced a unique molecular identifier onto each TCR beta cDNA molecule. Each sample yielded at least 2.5 million CDR3-containing paired-end reads. First-strand cDNA was synthesized from all RNA with the Mint cDNA synthesis kit, primed by a TRBC-specific oligonucleotide. Following uracil-DNA glycosylase treatment, all cDNA underwent a first 18-cycle PCR with the universal primers M1SS and BC2_uni_R. Per the authors' processing: Normalization of each sample was performed by random selection of 1 million high-quality reads, each carrying a distinct molecular identifier. Reads sharing molecular identifiers were discarded rather than binned into consensus sequences. MiTCR, set to a Q25 quality threshold and the strictest error-elimination algorithm, was used for CDR3 identification, clonotype clustering and error correction. A nonparametric unseen species model using Euler transformation provided a lower-bound estimate of total TCR beta diversity. The public reads were quality trimmed at Q25 with fastp and then assembled into clones with MiXCR by TCRdb, keeping productive beta chains. Every distinct CDR3 protein forms one entry, paired with its most common genes and DNA. Clone size and V and J calls follow TCRdb, not the original study. The sample contains about 650,000 distinct CDR3 sequences, roughly 32% of them found a single time. Roughly 14% of the sample rests with the top ten.

The sample consisted of blood. Rearrangement joined TRBV7-9 to TRBJ2-7; TRBD2 is possibly the D segment (5 matching bases). This clonotype was obtained from a woman older than 75 in good health. Donor details come from another sample of the same person, matched by shared clones. CDR3 region: CASSFPGTSSYEQYF. The DNA sequence is given as TGTGCCAGCAGCTTCCCCGGTACTAGCTCCTACGAGCAGTACTTC. Here the CDR3 is joined to the reference TRBV7-9 and TRBJ2-7 genes, and the full variable domain is: DTGVSQNPRHKITKRGQNVTFRCDPISEHNRLYWYRQTLGQGPEFLTYFQNEAQLEKSRLLSDRFSAERPKGSFSTLEIQRTEQGDSAMYLCASSFPGTSSYEQYFGPGTRLTVT.